The 18 T cell receptor beta chains below all came from one sample that was sequenced in a study of T-cell reconstitution after alpha-beta-depleted transplantation in children. Unique molecular identifiers were used in preparing the TCRbeta library. From the PCR reads, TCRdb called clonotypes with MiXCR, one entry per CDR3 protein. Of some 87,000 distinct CDR3 sequences in the sample, around 15% are singletons; the top ten hold about 18%. The material was PBMCs, mostly from graft donor cells, obtained 180 days after TCRalphabeta/CD19-depleted stem cell transplant. These receptors were collected from a male patient between 2 and 9 years old who had a stem cell transplant for acute lymphoblastic leukemia, so the T cells may come from the graft donor.

This clonotype was observed a handful of times. This rearrangement joins TRBV7-2 to TRBJ1-5; the D gene is possibly TRBD1 (6 bases). The CDR3 spans 17 residues. Trimming stripped 1 base from V and 0 bases from J, with 13 bases between. Germline-derived CDR1 and CDR2 are SGHTA and FQGNSA. CDR3: CASSLGGRGYSNQPQHF. The CDR3 DNA reads TGTGCCAGCAGCTTAGGAGGCAGGGGATATAGCAATCAGCCCCAGCATTTT.

The J gene is TRBJ1-5, the V gene TRBV6-5; D unclear. Germline CDR1 and CDR2: MNHEY and SVGAGI. Deletions cut 2 bases from V and 6 bases from J, with 11 bases between. The CDR3 consists of 14 residues. This CDR3 is CASSYRPRGQPQHF. In nucleotides, the CDR3 is TGTGCCAGCAGTTACCGGCCTCGGGGTCAGCCCCAGCATTTT.

This chain links TRBV5-1 with TRBJ1-3; no firm D call. Trimming took off 1 base at V and 1 base at J, with 6 bases between the two ends. The CDR3 has 14 residues. Per germline, CDR1 SGHRS and CDR2 YFSETQ. The DNA of the CDR3 is TGCGCCAGCAGCTTGCAACCTTCTGGAAACACCATATATTTT. This encodes CASSLQPSGNTIYF.

The chain employs TRBV7-8 and TRBJ2-7; no reliable D call. Trimming pared 4 bases from V and 4 bases from J, leaving 14 bases between. CDR1 and CDR2 from the germline V gene are SGHVS and FQNEAQ. The CDR3 totals 14 residues. The CDR3 reads CASSSPSGLYEQYF. CDR3 nucleotide sequence: TGTGCCAGCAGCTCCCCGTCCGGCCTATACGAGCAGTACTTC.

This clonotype was counted a few times. The chain joins TRBV29-1 to TRBJ1-2; no reliable D call. The CDR3 consists of 14 residues. V shed 3 bases and J shed 8 bases, with 19 bases lying between them. The V gene's germline CDR1 is SQVTM and CDR2 ANQGSEA. The CDR3 DNA follows: TGCAGCGTTGAGGGTCGCAGTCTCTTGCGGGGCTACACCTTC. Residues: CSVEGRSLLRGYTF.

This sequence joins TRBV5-1 and TRBJ2-1; 14 bases are shared with TRBD2. The V segment lost 2 bases and the J segment 6 bases; nucleotides outside the gene matches: 10. The length of the CDR3 is 18 residues. CDR1 is SGHRS, CDR2 YFSETQ, per germline. CDR3 loop: CASSLIPTSGGAGNEQFF. The CDR3 DNA reads as TGCGCCAGCAGCTTAATACCGACTAGCGGGGGGGCCGGCAATGAGCAGTTCTTC.

A remark on this clonotype: This may be a read error: a much more frequent sequence differs by one nucleotide. The chain joins TRBV4-1 to TRBJ2-5, with 13 bases that match TRBD2. In germline, CDR1 is MGHRA, CDR2 YSYEKL. This CDR3 has 16 amino acids. The junction had 9 bases not matched to a gene; V was cut back by 5 bases and J by 6 bases. The CDR3 protein is CASSEYGTSGAQTQYF. CDR3 nucleotide sequence: TGCGCCAGCAGCGAATATGGGACTAGCGGGGCGCAGACCCAGTACTTC.

This clonotype occurred many times. The V gene is TRBV24-1, the J gene TRBJ2-2; D call uncertain. Trimming pared 5 bases from V and 0 bases from J, leaving 6 bases between. CDR1 is KGHDR and CDR2 is SFDVKD in the germline V gene. The length of the CDR3 is 14 residues. The CDR3 bases are TGTGCCACCAGTGGGGGATCGAACACCGGGGAGCTGTTTTTT. Protein sequence: CATSGGSNTGELFF.

This chain uses TRBV6-5 with TRBJ1-5; TRBD1 aligns across 9 bases. Germline V CDR1 and CDR2: MNHEY, SVGAGI. The CDR3 sequence is 15 residues long. V lost 5 bases, J lost 3 bases, and 5 bases stayed unmatched. The DNA of the CDR3 is TGTGCCAGCAGTCAGGACAGGGGCCCCAATCAGCCCCAGCATTTT. Its translation: CASSQDRGPNQPQHF.

This clonotype has at least ten counts. A junction boundary mismatches the germline segment, possibly from a read error. The rearrangement joins TRBV4-2 to TRBJ1-2, with a possible D match to TRBD1 (5 bases). CDR1 LGHNA and CDR2 YNFKEQ come from the germline V gene. There are 16 residues in the CDR3. The CDR3 DNA is TGTGCCAGCAGCCAAGGGCTCCAACAGGAACACTACGGCTACACCTTC. This encodes CASSQGLQQEHYGYTF.

This sequence joins TRBV10-3 and TRBJ2-2; 8 bases line up with TRBD2. Germline lookup yields CDR1 ENHRY and CDR2 SYGVKD. The V segment lost 5 bases and the J segment 3 bases; nucleotides outside the gene matches: 5. This CDR3 is 15 amino acids long. The CDR3 coding sequence is TGTGCCATCAGTTTAGCGGGGATAGACACCGGGGAGCTGTTTTTT. Its protein is CAISLAGIDTGELFF.

This clonotype was observed a handful of times. The V and J genes are TRBV12-3 or TRBV12-4 and TRBJ1-5; unclear D gene. V shed 6 bases and J shed 11 bases, with 17 bases lying between them. The CDR3 length is 13 residues. CDR3 nucleotide sequence: TGTGCCAGCAGCGAGATTCTTCGAGGGACCCAGCATTTT. Its protein is CASSEILRGTQHF.

As for this clonotype: This may be a read error: a much more frequent sequence differs by one nucleotide. The chain uses TRBV7-9 and TRBJ1-5; tentatively, D is TRBD1 (5 bases). Germline assignment: CDR1 SEHNR and CDR2 FQNEAQ (reference sequence). The CDR3 is made up of 15 amino acids. Trimming took off 2 bases at V and 7 bases at J, with 15 bases between the two ends. CDR3 loop: CASSLSAGLIQPQHF. The CDR3 bases are TGTGCCAGCAGCTTATCGGCGGGGCTAATACAGCCCCAGCATTTT.

The rearrangement joins TRBV12-3 or TRBV12-4 to TRBJ1-4; perhaps TRBD1 as D (6 bases). This CDR3 is built from 14 residues. V was pared by 6 bases and J by 7 bases, with 15 bases between. CDR3 coding DNA: TGTGCCAGCAGCACGGGACACGACAGTGAAAAACTGTTTTTT. Translation gives CASSTGHDSEKLFF.

This clonotype has just a few counts. The V call is TRBV12-3 or TRBV12-4, the J call TRBJ1-1, with 8 bases matching TRBD1. The CDR3 length is 15 residues. V shed 8 bases and J 0 bases; nucleotides not matched to a gene: 8. The CDR3 is CASRIWTGLNTEAFF. In nucleotides, the CDR3 is TGTGCCAGCCGAATATGGACAGGGTTGAACACTGAAGCTTTCTTT.

Sample share makes this clonotype medium-sized (0.01 to 0.1%). J is TRBJ2-1 and V is TRBV5-1; 12 bases map to TRBD2. The CDR3 runs to 18 residues. The V gene end was trimmed by 0 bases and the J gene end by 0 bases; junction bases not matched to a gene: 4. CDR1 is SGHRS, CDR2 YFSETQ, per germline. Here the CDR3 reads CASSLEGLAGSSYNEQFF. CDR3 nucleotides: TGCGCCAGCAGCTTGGAAGGACTAGCGGGGAGCTCCTACAATGAGCAGTTCTTC.

J is TRBJ1-6 and V is TRBV20-1; 9 nucleotides line up with TRBD1. The trim removed 6 bases at V and 13 bases at J, leaving 7 bases unmatched. The CDR3 is 12 residues long. Germline-derived CDR1 and CDR2 are DFQATT and SNEGSKA (reference sequence). CDR3 coding DNA: TGCAGTGCCACGGACAGGGGCTCCCCCCTCCACTTT. Residues: CSATDRGSPLHF.

As to this clonotype: A much larger clone sits a single nucleotide away, making a read error possible. J is TRBJ2-2 and V is TRBV5-1; D might be TRBD2 (5 bases). CDR3 length: 14 amino acids. The V gene's germline CDR1 is SGHRS and CDR2 YFSETQ. The DNA of the CDR3 is TGCGCCAGCAGCCGGGCCCTCTTAACCGGGGATCTGTTTTTT. It translates to CASSRALLTGDLFF.